The clone carrying this T cell receptor (beta chain) was found a few times. In the authors' methods: Amplification of reference gene primers was used by the study to estimate nucleated cell counts. Produced via immunoSEQ multiplex PCR; TCRdb's table is partial and in-frame only. Clone size and the V and J calls come from that table; the DNA yielded D and trimming. The data contain more than 95,000 clones, over 75% of them seen just once; the ten biggest clones take up 2% to 3%. The data were taken from a study of blood T cell repertoires in COVID-19. Study overall: From the United States, Italy and Spain came samples of acute and convalescent COVID-19. PBMCs, B-cell-depleted T cells, or T cells were the source of the cDNA or gDNA that made up the material.

The sequence came from a man between 45 and 60 years old with acute or convalescent COVID-19. The sample consisted of peripheral blood.

CDR3 sequence (DNA): TGCGCCAGCAGCCAAGAGCGGGGCACAGATACGCAGTATTTT. This translates into CASSQERGTDTQYF. V and J are TRBV4-1 and TRBJ2-3; tentative D call: TRBD2 (5 bases). There are 14 residues in the CDR3. CDR1 is MGHRA and CDR2 is YSYEKL in the germline V gene. V lost 0 bases and J 1 base, leaving 5 bases between the germline ends.